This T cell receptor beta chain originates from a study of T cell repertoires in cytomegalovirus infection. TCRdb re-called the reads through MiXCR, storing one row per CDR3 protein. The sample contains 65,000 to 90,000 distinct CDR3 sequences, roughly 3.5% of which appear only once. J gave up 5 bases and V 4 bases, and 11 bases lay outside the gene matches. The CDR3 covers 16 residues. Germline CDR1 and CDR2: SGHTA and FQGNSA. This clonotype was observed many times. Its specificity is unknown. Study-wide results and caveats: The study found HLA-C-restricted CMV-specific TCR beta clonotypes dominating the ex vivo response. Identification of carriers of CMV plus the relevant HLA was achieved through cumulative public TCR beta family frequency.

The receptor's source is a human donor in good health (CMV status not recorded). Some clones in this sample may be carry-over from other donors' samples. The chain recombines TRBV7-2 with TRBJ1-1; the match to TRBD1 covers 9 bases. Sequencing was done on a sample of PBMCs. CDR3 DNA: TGTGCCAGCAGCTCCCGGGACAGGGTCTTTAAGACTGAAGCTTTCTTT. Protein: CASSSRDRVFKTEAFF.